This T cell receptor beta chain comes out of a study of regulatory T cells in long-lasting Graves disease. This sample's time point: newly diagnosed GD, antithyroid drugs for less than 3 months. After RNA was extracted from PBMCs, the TCR library was made from it. The patients were drawn from one endocrinology department in Xi'an, China. CDR1 is MDHEN, CDR2 SYDVKM, per germline. The CDR3 extends over 15 amino acids. V lost 1 base to trimming and J lost 1 base, with 8 bases between them. Study conclusions and caveats: Newly diagnosed disease favored TRBV20-1 and TRBJ2-1 over persistent disease.

In building TCR beta libraries, iRepertoire HTBI primers were used together with Arm-PCR of CDR3 regions. TCRdb re-derived calls from the multiplex PCR reads in MiXCR, one entry per CDR3 protein. The table has hundreds of thousands of distinct CDR3 sequences, more than 15% seen once. In its sample, this clonotype was seen many times. Its antigen is unknown. The data also belong to a second study, concerning T cells in Graves' hyperthyroidism and ophthalmopathy. According to that study: Every diagnosis used clinical symptoms, serum thyroxine and TRAb, thyroid ultrasound and orbital computed tomography.

This clonotype was obtained from a woman aged 35-65 years with Graves disease. The source material was peripheral blood mononuclear cells (PBMCs), sampled at new diagnosis, from a patient treated with antithyroid drugs. The chain couples TRBV28 to TRBJ1-5; D unclear. The CDR3 region has the DNA TGTGCCAGCAGTTTATCACCGTCCAGCAATCAGCCCCAGCATTTT. It translates to CASSLSPSSNQPQHF.